The rows below give T cell receptor beta chains drawn from one sample of a study of T cells in severe cutaneous drug reactions. TCRdb reprocessed the multiplex PCR reads and reports one entry per CDR3 protein, with no DNA. Listed are about 3,800 distinct CDR3 sequences; around 76% falls within the top ten. Sequencing was performed on PBMCs. The receptors shown here come from a human donor with Stevens-Johnson syndrome, a severe cutaneous drug reaction. CDR3s include the opening cysteine and the closing phenylalanine or tryptophan. Only part of the rows carry a size: once, few, many, or a class if the clone is expanded.

clone_size	v_call	j_call	cdr3_aa
medium-sized	TRBV2	TRBJ2-1	CASVFGSSYNEQFF
NA	TRBV5-1	TRBJ2-2	CATGEFPREKLFF
NA	TRBV25-1	TRBJ1-3	CASISVRNTIYF
NA	TRBV20-1	TRBJ2-3	CSARGNTGRERTDTQYF
NA	TRBV2	TRBJ2-1	CASSEVLKSSYNEQFF
NA	TRBV5-3	TRBJ2-7	CARSFFLPGPRGKNYEQYF
NA	TRBV5-1	TRBJ2-7	CASTPGGSYEQYF
NA	TRBV28	TRBJ2-3	CATGQGASTQYF
medium-sized	TRBV6-5	TRBJ2-3	CASSQTDTQYF
NA	TRBV5-6	TRBJ2-3	CASSLAQSATDTQYF
NA	TRBV20-1	TRBJ2-7	CSASPGLAGALSYEQYF
NA	TRBV3-1	TRBJ2-7	CASSQERIYYEQYF
NA	TRBV27	TRBJ2-1	CASSFSTYNEQFF
NA	TRBV19	TRBJ2-2	CASSIPGELFF
NA	TRBV6-2/TRBV6-3	TRBJ2-5	CASSYSEYQETQYF